What follows is one TCR beta chain and its context. Its specificity is unknown. This PCR relied on a set of 60 Vbeta primers and 13 Jbeta primers. Profiled with immunoSEQ multiplex PCR; TCRdb holds only in-frame clones, not every one. The sample shows 150,000 to 200,000 clones, about 88% of them seen only once. V lost 2 bases and J 3 bases, leaving 8 bases between the germline ends. In germline, CDR1 is MNHEY, CDR2 SVGAGI. The CDR3 is 15 amino acids. This record belongs to a study of cytomegalovirus exposure and HLA in healthy donors. Whole-study results and caveats: Data from an earlier analysis indicated that most TCR beta V segments were productive either about 90% or about 30% of the time.

The TCR sequence derives from a girl under two years old in good health and CMV-seronegative. Specimen: PBMCs. This chain joins TRBV6-5 and TRBJ2-6, with D tentatively TRBD1 (5 bases). In nucleotides, the CDR3 is TGTGCCAGCAGTTACCTTCAGGGTGGGGCCAACGTCCTGACTTTC. Protein sequence: CASSYLQGGANVLTF.